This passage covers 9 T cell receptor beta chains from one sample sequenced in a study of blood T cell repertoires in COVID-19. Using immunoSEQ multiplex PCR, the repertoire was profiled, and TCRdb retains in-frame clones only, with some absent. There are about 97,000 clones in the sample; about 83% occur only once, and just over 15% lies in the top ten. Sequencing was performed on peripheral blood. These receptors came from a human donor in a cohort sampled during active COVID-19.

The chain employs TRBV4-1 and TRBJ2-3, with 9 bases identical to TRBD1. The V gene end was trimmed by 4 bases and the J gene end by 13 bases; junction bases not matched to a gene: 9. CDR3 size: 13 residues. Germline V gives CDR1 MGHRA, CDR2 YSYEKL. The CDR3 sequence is CASSLGVGQGEYF. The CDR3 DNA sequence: TGCGCCAGCAGCCTTGGCGTGGGACAGGGAGAGTATTTT.

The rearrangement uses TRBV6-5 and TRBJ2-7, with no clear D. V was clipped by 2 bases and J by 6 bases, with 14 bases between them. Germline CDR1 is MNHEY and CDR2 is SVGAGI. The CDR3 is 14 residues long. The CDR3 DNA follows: TGTGCCAGCAGTTACGATCCCTACCGCGGCGAGCAGTACTTC. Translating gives CASSYDPYRGEQYF.

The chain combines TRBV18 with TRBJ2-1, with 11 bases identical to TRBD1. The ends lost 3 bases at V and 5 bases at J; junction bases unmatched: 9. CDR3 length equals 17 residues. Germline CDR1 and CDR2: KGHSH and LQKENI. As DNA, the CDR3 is TGTGCCAGCTCACCCACATGGACAGGGGGCGATGACAATGAGCAGTTCTTC. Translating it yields CASSPTWTGGDDNEQFF.

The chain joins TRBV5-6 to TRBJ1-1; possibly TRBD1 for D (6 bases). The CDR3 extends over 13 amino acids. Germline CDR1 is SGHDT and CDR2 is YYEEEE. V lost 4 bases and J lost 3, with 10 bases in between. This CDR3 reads CASSPDRDTEAFF. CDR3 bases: TGTGCCAGCAGCCCGGACAGAGACACTGAAGCTTTCTTT.

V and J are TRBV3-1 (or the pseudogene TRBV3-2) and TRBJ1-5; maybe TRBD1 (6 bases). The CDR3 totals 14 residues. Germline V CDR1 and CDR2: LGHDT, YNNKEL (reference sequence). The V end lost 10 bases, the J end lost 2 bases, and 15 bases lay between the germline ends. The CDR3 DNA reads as TGTGCCACCCTCGACAGGTGGCGCAATCAGCCCCAGCATTTT. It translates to CATLDRWRNQPQHF.

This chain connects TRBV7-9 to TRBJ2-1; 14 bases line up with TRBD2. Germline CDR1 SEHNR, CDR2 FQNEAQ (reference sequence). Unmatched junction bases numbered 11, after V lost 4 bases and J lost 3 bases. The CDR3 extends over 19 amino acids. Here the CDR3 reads CASSSLTVGTSGSYNEQFF. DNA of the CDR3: TGTGCCAGCAGCTCCCTAACGGTAGGGACTAGCGGGAGCTACAATGAGCAGTTCTTC.

As DNA, the CDR3 is TGTGCCAGCAGTTTCCCGACTTACCGGGACAGGACCACCTACGAGCAGTACTTC. It codes for CASSFPTYRDRTTYEQYF. The chain recombines TRBV6-2 or TRBV6-3 with TRBJ2-7; 8 bases match TRBD1. Per the germline V gene, CDR1 is MNHEY and CDR2 is SVGEGT. The V segment lost 4 bases and the J segment 2 bases; nucleotides outside the gene matches: 16. This CDR3 contains 18 residues.

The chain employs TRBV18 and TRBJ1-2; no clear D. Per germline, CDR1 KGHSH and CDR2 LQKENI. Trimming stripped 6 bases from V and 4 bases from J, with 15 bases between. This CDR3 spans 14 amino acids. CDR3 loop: CASSEPRFPYGYTF. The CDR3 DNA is TGTGCCAGCTCGGAACCGCGGTTCCCCTATGGCTACACCTTC.

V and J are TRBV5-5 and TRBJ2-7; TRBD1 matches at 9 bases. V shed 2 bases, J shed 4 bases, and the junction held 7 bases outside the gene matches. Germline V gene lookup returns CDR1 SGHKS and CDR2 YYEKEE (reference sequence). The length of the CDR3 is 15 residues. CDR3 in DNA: TGTGCCAGCAGCTTACAGGGGGCACTCCCGTACGAGCAGTACTTC. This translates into CASSLQGALPYEQYF.